This T cell receptor (beta chain) was sequenced in a study of T-cell reconstitution after alpha-beta-depleted transplantation in children. Unique molecular identifiers were incorporated when the TCRbeta library was constructed. TCRdb reanalysed the PCR reads using MiXCR and keeps one entry per CDR3 protein. The data contain a few hundred thousand distinct CDR3 sequences, approximately 20% of them seen just once; the ten biggest clones take up approximately 3.8%. The V end was cut by 1 base, the J end by 4 bases, with 8 bases between. The CDR3 is 14 amino acids. V gene TRBV12-3 or TRBV12-4 combines with J gene TRBJ2-1; a possible D gene is TRBD1 (5 bases). This clonotype originated in a human donor who donated a stem cell graft to a child with acute myeloid leukemia. Here the sequenced sample was PBMCs from the stem cell graft donor, taken from the stem cell graft. CDR3 nucleotide sequence: TGTGCCAGCAGTTTAGAGGGGTGGTACAATGAGCAGTTCTTC. Amino acids: CASSLEGWYNEQFF.